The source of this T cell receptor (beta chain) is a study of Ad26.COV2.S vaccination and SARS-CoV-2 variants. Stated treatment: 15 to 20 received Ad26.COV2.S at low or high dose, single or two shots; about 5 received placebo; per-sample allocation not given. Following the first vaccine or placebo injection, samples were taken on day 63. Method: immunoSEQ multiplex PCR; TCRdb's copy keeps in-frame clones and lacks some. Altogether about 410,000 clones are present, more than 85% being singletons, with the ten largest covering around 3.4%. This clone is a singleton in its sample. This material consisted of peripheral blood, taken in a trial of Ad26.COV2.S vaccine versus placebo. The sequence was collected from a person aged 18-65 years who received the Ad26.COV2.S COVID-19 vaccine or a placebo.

The CDR3 nucleotides are TGTGCCAGCAGCCAAGATAAAGACGGCAACACTGAAGCTTTCTTT. Amino acids: CASSQDKDGNTEAFF. The V gene is TRBV4-2, the J gene TRBJ1-1; D not resolved. Germline V lookup: CDR1 LGHNA, CDR2 YNFKEQ. Trimming took off 0 bases at V and 2 bases at J, with 10 bases between the two ends. This CDR3 region has 15 residues.